This entry lists 21 T cell receptor beta chains sequenced from one sample in a study of CD8 T cells in Susac syndrome. With random hexamers, reverse transcription was performed on about 0.5 to 1 ug of RNA. TCRdb reprocessed the immunoSEQ multiplex PCR reads with MiXCR, giving one entry per CDR3 protein. The table has roughly 150,000 distinct CDR3 sequences, about 94% seen once. The sample was CD8+ T cells from PBMCs. The origin of the receptors is a human donor with multiple sclerosis.

This chain links TRBV5-1 with TRBJ2-5; perhaps TRBD2 as D (5 bases). The CDR3 runs to 15 residues. The V gene's germline CDR1 is SGHRS and CDR2 YFSETQ. V lost 4 bases and J lost 2, with 15 bases in between. CDR3 DNA: TGCGCCAGCAGCCGCTCCGTGGGGAGTCAAGAGACCCAGTACTTC. It yields the protein CASSRSVGSQETQYF. Drawing the rest from reference TRBV5-1 and TRBJ2-5, the complete variable domain is KAGVTQTPRYLIKTRGQQVTLSCSPISGHRSVSWYQQTPGQGLQFLFEYFSETQRNKGNFPGRFSGRQFSNSRSEMNVSTLELGDSALYLCASSRSVGSQETQYFGPGTRLLVL.

The chain is built from TRBV30 and TRBJ1-6; 7 bases fit TRBD1. There are 16 residues in the CDR3. Trimming removed 1 base from V and 12 bases from J; junction bases left unmatched: 15. Germline V CDR1 and CDR2: GTSNPN, SVGIG (reference sequence). CDR3 region: CAWSASTGPSVRPLHF. In DNA form, the CDR3 reads TGTGCCTGGAGTGCCTCGACAGGGCCCAGCGTTAGACCCCTCCACTTT. The variable domain in full, completed from reference TRBV30 and TRBJ1-6, reads SQTIHQWPATLVQPVGSPLSLECTVEGTSNPNLYWYRQAAGRGLQLLFYSVGIGQISSEVPQNLSASRPQDRQFILSSKKLLLSDSGFYLCAWSASTGPSVRPLHFGNGTRLTVT.

The chain uses TRBV19 and TRBJ1-2, with D perhaps matching TRBD1 (6 bases). The ends were cut back, 3 bases at V and 3 bases at J, with 14 bases in the middle. This CDR3 region has 15 residues. CDR1 is LNHDA and CDR2 is SQIVND in the germline V gene (reference sequence). The CDR3: CASSINQGPHYGYTF. The DNA for the CDR3 is TGTGCCAGTAGTATCAATCAGGGGCCCCACTATGGCTACACCTTC.

The V and J genes are TRBV5-6 and TRBJ2-2, with 7 nucleotides matching TRBD1. This CDR3 is built from 17 residues. V lost 4 bases, J lost 4 bases, and 13 bases stayed unmatched. Germline V gene data show CDR1 as SGHDT and CDR2 as YYEEEE. The DNA for the CDR3 is TGTGCCAGCAGCGGCCGACCAGGGGACAGCCCCACCGGGGAGCTGTTTTTT. This translates into CASSGRPGDSPTGELFF.

This sequence joins TRBV5-1 and TRBJ2-7; TRBD2 matches 10 bases. The germline V gene encodes CDR1 SGHRS and CDR2 YFSETQ. The ends lost 2 bases at V and 5 bases at J; junction bases unmatched: 4. The CDR3 sequence is 14 residues long. The CDR3 loop is CASSLAGGPDEQYF. The CDR3 region has the DNA TGCGCCAGCAGCTTAGCGGGGGGGCCTGACGAGCAGTACTTC. The variable domain in full, with the rest retrieved from reference TRBV5-1 and TRBJ2-7, is KAGVTQTPRYLIKTRGQQVTLSCSPISGHRSVSWYQQTPGQGLQFLFEYFSETQRNKGNFPGRFSGRQFSNSRSEMNVSTLELGDSALYLCASSLAGGPDEQYFGPGTRLTVT.

For the CDR3, the DNA is TGTGCCAGCAGTTACGGCCCCGGGCAGGGATATTCACCCCTCCACTTT. Its translation is CASSYGPGQGYSPLHF. This chain uses TRBV6-5 with TRBJ1-6; D is possibly TRBD1 (5 bases). The V end was cut by 2 bases, the J end by 8 bases, with 16 bases between. Germline CDR1 and CDR2: MNHEY and SVGAGI. The CDR3 totals 16 residues.

The genes are TRBV4-2 and TRBJ2-3; D gene unclear. The germline V and J ends were trimmed by 0 bases and 5 bases, with 12 bases remaining between them. CDR3 length: 15 residues. Germline V CDR1 and CDR2: LGHNA, YNFKEQ. CDR3 nucleotides: TGTGCCAGCAGCCAAGAAGGTGTGGATGGAGATACGCAGTATTTT. Translating gives CASSQEGVDGDTQYF.

V and J are TRBV7-9 and TRBJ2-1; 7 bases agree with TRBD1. CDR1 is SEHNR, CDR2 FQNEAQ, per germline (reference sequence). The CDR3 is made up of 16 amino acids. The V gene end was trimmed by 2 bases and the J gene end by 6 bases; junction bases not matched to a gene: 10. CDR3 residues: CASSLPDRVGFNEQFF. DNA of the CDR3: TGTGCCAGCAGCTTACCCGACAGGGTGGGGTTCAATGAGCAGTTCTTC.

The J gene is TRBJ2-1, the V gene TRBV13; TRBD2 matches 9 bases. CDR1 PRHDT and CDR2 FYEKMQ come from the germline V gene (reference sequence). J was trimmed by 9 bases and V by 2 bases; bases with no gene match: 11. CDR3 size: 16 residues. Here the CDR3 reads CASSLTGTSNYGEQFF. The CDR3 DNA sequence: TGTGCCAGCAGCTTAACAGGGACTAGCAACTACGGTGAGCAGTTCTTC.

The chain recombines TRBV29-1 with TRBJ2-3; 8 positions match TRBD2. V trimming: 6 bases; J trimming: 5 bases; junction bases outside the gene matches: 4. Germline CDR1 and CDR2: SQVTM and ANQGSEA. The CDR3 has 12 amino acids. The CDR3 here is CSVGLARDTQYF. The CDR3 bases are TGCAGCGTCGGACTAGCTAGAGATACGCAGTATTTT.

The genes are TRBV29-1 and TRBJ2-7; 7 bases fit TRBD1. The CDR3 contains 13 residues. Per the germline V gene, CDR1 is SQVTM and CDR2 is ANQGSEA. V was pared by 3 bases and J by 4 bases, with 6 bases of the junction left unmatched. Written as DNA, the CDR3 is TGCAGCGTTGAGGGGACAGAACGGTACGAGCAGTACTTC. Amino acids: CSVEGTERYEQYF.

The chain uses TRBV6-2 or TRBV6-3 and TRBJ2-7; D not resolved. The ends were cut back, 4 bases at V and 2 bases at J, with 12 bases in the middle. The germline V gene encodes CDR1 MNHEY and CDR2 SVGEGT. CDR3 size: 14 residues. CDR3 residues: CASSSPASPYEQYF. In DNA, the CDR3 is TGTGCCAGCAGTTCCCCCGCCTCCCCCTACGAGCAGTACTTC.

This chain links TRBV7-9 with TRBJ1-2; a possible D gene is TRBD1 (5 bases). Per germline, CDR1 SEHNR and CDR2 FQNEAQ (reference sequence). The CDR3 runs 14 residues. V lost 5 bases and J lost 1, with 11 bases in between. The CDR3 loop reads CASSQTDSNYGYTF. The CDR3 DNA is TGTGCCAGCAGCCAGACCGACAGTAACTATGGCTACACCTTC.

The CDR3 loop is CASGLRGAPYNEQFF. The CDR3 bases are TGTGCTAGTGGCCTAAGGGGAGCCCCTTACAATGAGCAGTTCTTC. This chain joins TRBV12-5 and TRBJ2-1; possibly TRBD1 or TRBD2 for D (5 bases each). The V gene's germline CDR1 is LGHNT and CDR2 FRNRAP. V lost 6 bases to trimming and J lost 4 bases, with 16 bases between them. The CDR3 covers 15 residues.

This clonotype was seen just once. The chain couples TRBV29-1 to TRBJ2-2; perhaps TRBD2 as D (5 bases). The CDR3 is made up of 14 amino acids. CDR1 SQVTM and CDR2 ANQGSEA come from the germline V gene. The CDR3 reads CSRRGWRWTGELFF. The CDR3 DNA sequence: TGCAGTCGACGAGGGTGGCGATGGACCGGGGAGCTGTTTTTT.

This chain connects TRBV7-9 to TRBJ2-7, with D tentatively TRBD2 (6 bases). Deletions cut 5 bases from V and 5 bases from J, with 31 bases between. Germline lookup yields CDR1 SEHNR and CDR2 FQNEAQ (reference sequence). This CDR3 is built from 19 residues. CDR3 protein: CASSGPVGGDRDDRDEQYF. As DNA, the CDR3 is TGTGCCAGCAGCGGACCGGTGGGGGGAGACAGAGATGATCGGGACGAGCAGTACTTC.

The rearrangement joins TRBV7-9 to TRBJ1-2; D is ambiguous. The germline gives CDR1 SEHNR, CDR2 FQNEAQ (reference sequence). The CDR3 has 15 residues. V lost 1 base to trimming and J lost 3 bases, with 12 bases between them. CDR3 bases: TGTGCCAGCAGCTTAGGGTTAGCCCACCACTATGGCTACACCTTC. Translating gives CASSLGLAHHYGYTF.

The V and J genes are TRBV29-1 and TRBJ2-3, with 8 bases aligning to TRBD1. V lost 1 base and J lost 0; bases outside the gene matches: 3. The germline CDR1 and CDR2 sequences are SQVTM and ANQGSEA. There are 15 residues in the CDR3. For the CDR3, the DNA is TGCAGCGTTGAAGGGGGGGACAGGAGCACAGATACGCAGTATTTT. It specifies CSVEGGDRSTDTQYF.

The chain carries TRBV5-1 and TRBJ2-1; the match to TRBD2 covers 8 bases. The CDR3 is made up of 15 amino acids. V shed 4 bases and J 5 bases; nucleotides not matched to a gene: 8. CDR1 is SGHRS, CDR2 YFSETQ, per germline. In DNA form, the CDR3 reads TGCGCCAGCAGCCCACCCGGGGGGGTCCACAATGAGCAGTTCTTC. This sequence encodes CASSPPGGVHNEQFF.

This chain uses TRBV6-1 with TRBJ2-5, with D uncertain. Germline CDR1 reads MNHNS; CDR2 reads SASEGT. V was clipped by 6 bases and J by 5 bases, with 22 bases between them. The CDR3 has 16 residues. CDR3 DNA sequence: TGTGCCAGCAGGACCAGTGCCGGACCCCCGGCGGAGACCCAGTACTTC. It translates to CASRTSAGPPAETQYF.

The chain carries TRBV13 and TRBJ2-7; D assignment may be TRBD1 or TRBD2 (6 bases each). Germline CDR1 and CDR2: PRHDT and FYEKMQ (reference sequence). Trimming pared 4 bases from V and 6 bases from J, leaving 16 bases between. This CDR3 has 14 amino acids. In DNA, the CDR3 is TGTGCCAGCAGCTCGGGGGCCCGGGGAGGCGAGCAGTACTTC. This encodes CASSSGARGGEQYF. The complete variable domain, with remaining parts taken from reference TRBV13 and TRBJ2-7, reads AAGVIQSPRHLIKEKRETATLKCYPIPRHDTVYWYQQGPGQDPQFLISFYEKMQSDKGSIPDRFSAQQFSDYHSELNMSSLELGDSALYFCASSSGARGGEQYFGPGTRLTVT.